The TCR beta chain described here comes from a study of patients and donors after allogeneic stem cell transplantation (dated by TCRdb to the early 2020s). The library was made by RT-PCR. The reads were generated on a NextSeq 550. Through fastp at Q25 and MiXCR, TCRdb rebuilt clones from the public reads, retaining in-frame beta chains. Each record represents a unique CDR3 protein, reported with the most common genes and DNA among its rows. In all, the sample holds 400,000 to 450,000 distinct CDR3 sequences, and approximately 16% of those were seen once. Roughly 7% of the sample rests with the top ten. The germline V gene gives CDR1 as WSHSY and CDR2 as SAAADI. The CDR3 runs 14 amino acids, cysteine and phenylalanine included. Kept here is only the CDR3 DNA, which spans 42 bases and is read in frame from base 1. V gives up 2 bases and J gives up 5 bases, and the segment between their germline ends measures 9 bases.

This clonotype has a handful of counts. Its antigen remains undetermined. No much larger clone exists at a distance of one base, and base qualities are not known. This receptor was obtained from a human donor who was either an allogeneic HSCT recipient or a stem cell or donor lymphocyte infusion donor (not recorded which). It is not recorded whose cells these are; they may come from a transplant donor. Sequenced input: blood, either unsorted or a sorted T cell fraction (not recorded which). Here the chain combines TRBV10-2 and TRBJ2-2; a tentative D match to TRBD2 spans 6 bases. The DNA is TGCGCCAGCAGTGAGCCGGGGGAAACCGGGGAGCTGTTTTTT. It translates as CASSEPGETGELFF.